This record covers a single T cell receptor beta chain. The data originate from a study of blood T cell repertoires in COVID-19. Overall study context: Acute and convalescent COVID-19 specimens originated in the United States, Italy and Spain. PBMCs, B-cell-depleted T cells, or T cells were the source of the cDNA or gDNA that made up the material.

Per the authors' pipeline: Scientists estimated how many nucleated cells there were by amplifying reference gene primers. This table comes from immunoSEQ multiplex PCR, and its TCRdb copy is limited to in-frame clones, with some not included. V and J calls and clone size follow that table, whereas D and trimming were derived from the DNA. The data show 250,000 to 350,000 clones, about 81% seen once. Enrolled during active infection, Seattle patients were then followed longitudinally. This CDR3 has 15 residues. Per the germline V gene, CDR1 is MDHEN and CDR2 is SYDVKM. V was pared by 2 bases and J by 7 bases, with 4 bases of the junction left unmatched.

The source material was peripheral blood. This sequence joins TRBV28 and TRBJ1-6; 8 positions match TRBD1. The receptor's source is a human donor with COVID-19, enrolled during active disease. The donor label of this sample is uncertain. This CDR3 is CASSLARQGNSPLHF. The CDR3 DNA reads TGTGCCAGCAGTTTAGCGAGACAGGGGAATTCACCCCTCCACTTT.